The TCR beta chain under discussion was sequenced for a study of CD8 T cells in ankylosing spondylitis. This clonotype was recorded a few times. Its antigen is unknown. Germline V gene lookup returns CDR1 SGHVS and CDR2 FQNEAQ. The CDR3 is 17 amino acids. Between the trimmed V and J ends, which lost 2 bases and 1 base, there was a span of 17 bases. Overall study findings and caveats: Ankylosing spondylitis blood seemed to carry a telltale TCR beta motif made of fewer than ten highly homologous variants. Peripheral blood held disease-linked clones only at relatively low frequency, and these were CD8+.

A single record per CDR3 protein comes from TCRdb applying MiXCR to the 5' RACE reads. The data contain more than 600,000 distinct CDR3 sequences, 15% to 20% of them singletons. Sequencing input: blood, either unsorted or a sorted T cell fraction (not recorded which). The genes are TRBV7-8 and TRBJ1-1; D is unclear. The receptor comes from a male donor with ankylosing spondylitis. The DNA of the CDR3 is TGTGCCAGCAGCTTAAATCACCAACGCAGACGGAACACTGAAGCTTTCTTT. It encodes CASSLNHQRRRNTEAFF.